The 5 T cell receptor delta chains presented below share a single source sample, sequenced in a study of γδ T cells in repeated Plasmodium falciparum infection. TCRdb re-identified clones in the multiplex PCR reads via CATT. The profile covers roughly 90,000 delta-chain clones, with 0.75% to 1% appearing a single time and 9.5% to 10% taken by the ten largest. Bulk repertoires came from Vgamma9/Vdelta2+ or Vdelta2-negative gammadelta T cells flow-sorted from PBMC. The sequencing sample was made of gamma-delta T cells from blood. The receptors stem from a pool of human donors (malaria-infected and uninfected, not separated).

Regarding this clone: With only one base between it and a far larger clone, this is likely a read error. The sample holds other DNA sequences that translate to the same CDR3. V gene TRDV2 was called; the J gene was not; the tabulated D call, TRDD3, remains unverified against the DNA. The CDR3 runs 17 residues. Germline V lookup: CDR1 GEAIGNYY, CDR2 EKD. The CDR3 nucleotides read TGTGCCTGTGACACGCCCTGGGGGAAGGGGTACACCGATAAGCTCATCTTT. Translating it yields CACDTPWGKGYTDKLIF.

This clone showed up many times. TCRdb's protein for this DNA is that of a much larger clone and differs from the translation at residue 17, likely a read error; the protein shown is the DNA translation. V and J are TRDV1 and TRDJ1; 9 bases are shared with TRDD3. CDR3 length equals 18 residues. Germline V gene lookup returns CDR1 TSWWSYY and CDR2 QGS. CDR3 in DNA: TGTGCTCTTGGGGAATTCGCCTGGGGGATGAAGACGACCGATAAACTCACCTTT. Translated, it gives CALGEFAWGMKTTDKLTF.

This clone was detected a few times. The mismatch at residue 22 between this DNA's translation and the TCRdb protein of a much larger clone likely reflects a read error; the protein shown is translated from the DNA. This chain links TRDV1 with TRDJ1; TRDD3 matches at 11 bases. This CDR3 has 24 amino acids. Germline V gene lookup returns CDR1 TSWWSYY and CDR2 QGS. CDR3 sequence: CALGELGRETTLLGDNGNTDKVIF. The DNA of the CDR3 is TGTGCTCTTGGGGAACTAGGAAGGGAGACGACCTTACTGGGGGATAATGGGAACACCGATAAAGTCATCTTT.

In this sample, this clone turned up a few times. The protein TCRdb lists belongs to a much larger clone and differs from this DNA's translation at residue 15, which points to a read error; the protein shown is made from the DNA. The chain links TRDV2 to TRDJ1; 8 nucleotides agree with TRDD3. TCRdb leaves out the J gene; it was filled in here by matching the DNA to germline. This CDR3 has 20 residues. Germline CDR1 reads GEAIGNYY; CDR2 reads EKD. V was clipped by 0 bases and J by 4 bases; unmatched bases: 21. For the CDR3, the DNA is TGTGCCTGTGACACCGGTGGGGGTCTGGGGGAGCCTCTATTCATCGATAAACTCATCTTT. This codes for CACDTGGGLGEPLFIDKLIF.

This clone was seen repeatedly, ten times or more. The rearrangement links TRDV1 to TRDJ1, with D perhaps matching TRDD3 (7 bases). TCRdb leaves out the J gene; it was filled in here by matching the DNA to germline. Germline CDR1 reads TSWWSYY; CDR2 reads QGS. Trimming removed 3 bases from V and 0 bases from J, with 29 bases in between. The CDR3 is 21 amino acids. In nucleotides, the CDR3 is TGTGCTCTTGGGGAGACCCTCCTACGCTCTAGGATACGCGAGTACACCGATAAACTCATCTTT. It yields the protein CALGETLLRSRIREYTDKLIF.